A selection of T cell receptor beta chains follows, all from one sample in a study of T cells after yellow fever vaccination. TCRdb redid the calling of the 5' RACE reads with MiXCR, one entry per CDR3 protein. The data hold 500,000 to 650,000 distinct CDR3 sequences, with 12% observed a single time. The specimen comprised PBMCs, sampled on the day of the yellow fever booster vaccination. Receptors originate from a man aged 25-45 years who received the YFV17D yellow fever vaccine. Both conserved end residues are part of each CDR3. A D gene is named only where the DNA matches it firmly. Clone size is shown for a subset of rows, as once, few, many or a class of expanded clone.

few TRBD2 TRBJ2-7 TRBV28 TGTGCCAGCAGTTTTTCTGGACTAGCGGGACAGAACGAGCAGTACTTC CASSFSGLAGQNEQYF
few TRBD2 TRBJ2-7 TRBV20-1 TGCAGTGCTAGATCTATAGCGGGAGTCTACGAGCAGTACTTC CSARSIAGVYEQYF
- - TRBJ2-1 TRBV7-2 TGTGCCAGCAGCTTTGGTGGGGGGAAGCAGGTTGACAATGAGCAGTTCTTC CASSFGGGKQVDNEQFF
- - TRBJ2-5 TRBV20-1 TGCAGTGCTAGTGGGGGCACCGAGGCTGAGACCCAGTACTTC CSASGGTEAETQYF
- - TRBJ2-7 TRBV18 TGTGCCAGCTCACGGACTGAAAGATACGAGCAGTACTTC CASSRTERYEQYF
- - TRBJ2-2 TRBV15 TGTGCCACCAGCAGGCGGTCAGGATCGAACACCGGGGAGCTGTTTTTT CATSRRSGSNTGELFF
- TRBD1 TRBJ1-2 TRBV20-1 TGCAGTGCCGCTCGACAGGGTCGGAACTATGGCTACACCTTC CSAARQGRNYGYTF
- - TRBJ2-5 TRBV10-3 TGTGCCATCAGTGGGGCACAAGAGACCCAGTACTTC CAISGAQETQYF
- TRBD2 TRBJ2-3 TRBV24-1 TGTGCCACCAGTCGGCTAGCGGGAGGTGCCGTAGATACGCAGTATTTT CATSRLAGGAVDTQYF
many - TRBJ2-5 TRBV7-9 TGTGCCAGCAGCCTCACCGGGACACCTCAAGAGACCCAGTACTTC CASSLTGTPQETQYF
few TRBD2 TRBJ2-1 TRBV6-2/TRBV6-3 TGTGCCAGCAGTTCCCCAGTGACTAGCGGGAGCAATGAGCAGTTCTTC CASSSPVTSGSNEQFF
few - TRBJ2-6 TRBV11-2 TGTGCCAGCAGCTTAGATCTTCCGGCTATTAAGGGCTCTGGGGCCAACGTCCTGACTTTC CASSLDLPAIKGSGANVLTF
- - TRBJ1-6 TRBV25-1 TGTGCCAGCAGTGTCGGGGGGGGGTTTAATTCACCCCTCCACTTT CASSVGGGFNSPLHF
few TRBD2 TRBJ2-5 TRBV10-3 TGTGCCATCAGTGATTCCACTAGCGGGAGCGGAGAGACCCAGTACTTC CAISDSTSGSGETQYF
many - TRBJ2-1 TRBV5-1 TGCGCCAGCAGCTTGGAAGGACAAGATCAGTTCTTC CASSLEGQDQFF
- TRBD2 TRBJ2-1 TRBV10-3 TGTGCCATCAGCGTCGGACTAGCGGGAGTTACAAATGAGCAGTTCTTC CAISVGLAGVTNEQFF
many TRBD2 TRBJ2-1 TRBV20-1 TGCAGTGCTAGAAGAGCGGGAGGAATCTTTTCGGGCAATGAGCAGTTCTTC CSARRAGGIFSGNEQFF
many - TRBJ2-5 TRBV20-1 TGCAGTGCTAGAGATTCGGCCAGGCCACAAGAGACCCAGTACTTC CSARDSARPQETQYF
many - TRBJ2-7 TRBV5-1 TGCGCCAGCAGCTTGGCACAGGGTTTCTACGAGCAGTACTTC CASSLAQGFYEQYF
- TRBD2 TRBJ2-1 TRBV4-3 TGCGCCAGCAGCTTCCAACTAGCGGGAGGTTACAATGAGCAGTTCTTC CASSFQLAGGYNEQFF
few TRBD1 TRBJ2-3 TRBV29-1 TGCAGCGTTGAAGATCGAGACAGGGGATCAGATACGCAGTATTTT CSVEDRDRGSDTQYF
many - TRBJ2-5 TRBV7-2 TGTGCCAGCAGCTTAGATCAGGGGTGGGAGACCCAGTACTTC CASSLDQGWETQYF
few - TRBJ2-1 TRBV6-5 TGTGCCAGCAGTTATTCCCCAGGACCCGAGGAGCAGTTCTTC CASSYSPGPEEQFF
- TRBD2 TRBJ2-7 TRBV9 TGTGCCAGCAGCGTAGCGGCTAGCGGATACGAGCAGTACTTC CASSVAASGYEQYF
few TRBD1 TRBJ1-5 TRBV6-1 TGTGCCAGCAGGACAGGGGCATCGCAGCCCCAGCATTTT CASRTGASQPQHF
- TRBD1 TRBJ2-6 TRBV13 TGTGCCAGCAGCCCAACGGGACAGGCCTCTGGGGCCAACGTCCTGACTTTC CASSPTGQASGANVLTF
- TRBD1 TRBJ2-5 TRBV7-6 TGTGCCAGCAGCTCCGGGGGACAGGGCCCAGAGACCCAGTACTTC CASSSGGQGPETQYF